Listed below are T cell receptor beta chains from one sample, sequenced in a study of shared clonotypes between healthy human individuals. Method: immunoSEQ multiplex PCR; TCRdb's copy keeps in-frame clones and lacks some. The sample has roughly 530,000 clones; about 96% are singletons. The sample consisted of naive CD4+ T cells sorted from blood. These receptors originate from a woman aged 30 to 39 in good health. Both conserved end residues are part of each CDR3. The order of the fields is V gene, clone size, CDR3 length, J gene, D gene, CDR3 DNA, CDR3 protein. The D gene is left open where the match is weak. Size tells how often a clone was seen (once, few, many) or the class of an expanded clone, and some rows leave it out.

>TRBV27|NA|16|TRBJ2-7|TRBD1
TGTGCCAGCAGTTTCAACCCAGGGGGCACCTCCTACGAGCAGTACTTC
CASSFNPGGTSYEQYF
>TRBV6-6|once|14|TRBJ1-3|NA
TGTGCCAGCGGACGACAGTCGGGAGGAAACACCATATATTTT
CASGRQSGGNTIYF
>TRBV18|NA|17|TRBJ1-4|TRBD1
TGTGCCAGCTCACCCTTAAGGACAGGGGGCACTAATGAAAAACTGTTTTTT
CASSPLRTGGTNEKLFF
>TRBV15|NA|18|TRBJ2-3|TRBD2
TGTGCCACCAGCAGAGATTGGACTAGCGGGAGGGTGACAGATACGCAGTATTTT
CATSRDWTSGRVTDTQYF
>TRBV19|few|13|TRBJ1-2|TRBD1
TGTGCTGTCACGCGGGACAGTAACTATGGCTACACCTTC
CAVTRDSNYGYTF
>TRBV11-2|once|13|TRBJ1-2|NA
TGTGCCAGCAGCCCCGGGGTGGACTATGGCTACACCTTC
CASSPGVDYGYTF
>TRBV4-1|NA|20|TRBJ2-3|TRBD2
TGCGCCAGCAGCCCACTAAGCGGACTAGCGGGAAGCATGGGCACAGATACGCAGTATTTT
CASSPLSGLAGSMGTDTQYF
>TRBV5-1|NA|15|TRBJ2-5|TRBD1
TGCGCCAGCAGCCCCGGGACAGGGGGTAGGGAGACCCAGTACTTC
CASSPGTGGRETQYF
>TRBV6-5|NA|14|TRBJ1-3|NA
TGTGCCAGCAGTTTCACGGGACCGGGAAACACCATATATTTT
CASSFTGPGNTIYF
>TRBV28|NA|16|TRBJ1-5|TRBD1
TGTGCCAGCAGTTTTTGGGGGACAGGTCGGGGTCAGCCCCAGCATTTT
CASSFWGTGRGQPQHF
>TRBV29-1|NA|14|TRBJ1-1|TRBD1
TGCAGCGTTGGGAAAGGGGGCGGGTACACTGAAGCTTTCTTT
CSVGKGGGYTEAFF
>TRBV7-9|NA|14|TRBJ2-7|TRBD1
TGTGCCAGCAGCTTAGGGGGACAGGGATCCGAGCAGTACTTC
CASSLGGQGSEQYF
>TRBV7-2|NA|13|TRBJ1-5|TRBD1
TGTGCCAGCAGGCAGACAGGGGGTCAGCCCCAGCATTTT
CASRQTGGQPQHF
>TRBV7-6|NA|15|TRBJ1-1|NA
TGTGCCAGCAGCTTAGCGGGGGCAGGACGGACTGAAGCTTTCTTT
CASSLAGAGRTEAFF
>TRBV10-3|NA|16|TRBJ1-1|TRBD1
TGTGCCATCAGTGACTTGGGGACAGGGACTGACACTGAAGCTTTCTTT
CAISDLGTGTDTEAFF
>TRBV11-2|NA|15|TRBJ2-2|TRBD2
TGTGCCAGCAGCATAGGACTAGCGGGAGCCGGGGAGCTGTTTTTT
CASSIGLAGAGELFF
>TRBV6-1|NA|15|TRBJ2-5|NA
TGTGCCAGCAGTGAAGCCCTAGCCAGAAGGGAGACCCAGTACTTC
CASSEALARRETQYF
>TRBV7-3|NA|15|TRBJ2-1|TRBD2
TGTGCCAGCAGCCCCGGGCTAGCGGGAGTTAATGAGCAGTTCTTC
CASSPGLAGVNEQFF
>TRBV28|NA|13|TRBJ1-1|NA
TGTGCCAGCAGTTCCCGGTGGAACACTGAAGCTTTCTTT
CASSSRWNTEAFF
>TRBV30|NA|13|TRBJ2-7|TRBD1
TGTGCCTGGAGTGTAAACAGGGGCTACGAGCAGTACTTC
CAWSVNRGYEQYF
>TRBV6-1|NA|15|TRBJ2-7|TRBD2
TGTGCCAGCAGTGACTTAGCGGGAGGGCCTCCCGAGCAGTACTTC
CASSDLAGGPPEQYF
>TRBV27|NA|16|TRBJ1-1|TRBD1
TGTGCCAGCTCCTTGGGACAGGGGGCGCCGAACACTGAAGCTTTCTTT
CASSLGQGAPNTEAFF
>TRBV21-1|NA|16|TRBJ2-7|NA
TGTGCCAGCAGGAACCCGACTAGCGGGGGCACCTACGAGCAGTACTTC
CASRNPTSGGTYEQYF
>TRBV19|NA|12|TRBJ1-5|NA
TGTGCCAGTAGTATAGATCCGACAATACAGCATTTT
CASSIDPTIQHF
>TRBV19|NA|16|TRBJ2-3|TRBD2
TGTGCCAGTAGTCGGGCTAGCGGGCCTATCACAGATACGCAGTATTTT
CASSRASGPITDTQYF
>TRBV11-3|NA|11|TRBJ1-3|NA
TGTGCCAGCAGCTTCAGTAACACCATATATTTT
CASSFSNTIYF
>TRBV7-2|NA|15|TRBJ1-2|NA
TGTGCCAGCAGCTTCACCGGACAGAGAAACTATGGCTACACCTTC
CASSFTGQRNYGYTF
>TRBV9|NA|16|TRBJ2-2|TRBD2
TGTGCCAGCAGCGGGATTGGACTAGCGGCCACCGGGGAGCTGTTTTTT
CASSGIGLAATGELFF